Listed below are T cell receptor beta chains from one sample, sequenced in a study of T cell repertoires in cytomegalovirus infection. TCRdb processed the reads anew with MiXCR; each CDR3 protein has one entry. Counted here are 90,000 to 120,000 distinct CDR3 sequences, 20% to 30% occurring once; the ten biggest clones make up roughly two fifths. Input material: CD8+ T cells from PBMCs. These receptors originate from a human donor in good health (CMV status not recorded). Some clones in this sample may be carry-over from other donors' samples. Both conserved end residues are part of each CDR3. D genes are given only for firm matches. Expanded clones get a size class; other rows say once, few or many, or leave the size out.

v_call	d_call	j_call	clone_size	cdr3_aa	cdr3_nt
TRBV27	.	TRBJ2-7	few	CASMLRMGSHSYEQYF	TGTGCCAGCATGCTTCGTATGGGGTCCCACTCCTACGAGCAGTACTTC
TRBV11-2	.	TRBJ1-5	.	CASSLDGGTASGQPQHF	TGTGCCAGCAGCTTAGATGGGGGAACAGCCTCGGGACAGCCCCAGCATTTT
TRBV7-8	.	TRBJ2-3	.	CASRVEQGADTQYF	TGTGCCAGCAGGGTCGAACAGGGAGCAGATACGCAGTATTTT
TRBV6-2/TRBV6-3	.	TRBJ1-1	few	CASSYPDGYTEAFF	TGTGCCAGCAGTTACCCGGACGGATACACTGAAGCTTTCTTT
TRBV28	TRBD1	TRBJ2-7	.	CASKTGGRFPTYEQYF	TGTGCCAGCAAGACAGGGGGCCGGTTTCCGACCTACGAGCAGTACTTC
TRBV12-3/TRBV12-4	TRBD2	TRBJ2-5	.	CASSWGTIQETQYF	TGTGCCAGCAGTTGGGGGACTATTCAAGAGACCCAGTACTTC
TRBV6-2/TRBV6-3	.	TRBJ1-5	.	CASTNRQGVHSNQPQHF	TGTGCCAGCACCAACCGGCAGGGTGTACATAGCAATCAGCCCCAGCATTTT
TRBV7-6	TRBD1	TRBJ2-7	many	CASSSGTGRYEQYF	TGTGCCAGCAGCTCCGGGACAGGGCGTTACGAGCAGTACTTC
TRBV7-2	.	TRBJ1-5	many	CASSLGLQPQHF	TGTGCCAGCAGCCTAGGCCTCCAGCCCCAGCATTTT
TRBV27	TRBD2	TRBJ2-1	.	CASRNTGGLSSYNEQFF	TGTGCCAGCAGGAATACGGGGGGACTGAGCTCCTACAATGAGCAGTTCTTC
TRBV14	.	TRBJ2-2	few	CASSPGPGHLNTGELFF	TGTGCCAGCAGCCCTGGTCCGGGACACTTGAACACCGGGGAGCTGTTTTTT
TRBV19	TRBD1	TRBJ1-1	.	CATLDRGPYPMNTEAFF	TGTGCCACCTTGGACAGGGGCCCTTATCCGATGAACACTGAAGCTTTCTTT
TRBV7-9	TRBD1	TRBJ2-7	.	CASGPRDRVYEQYF	TGTGCCAGCGGCCCCCGGGACAGGGTCTACGAGCAGTACTTC
TRBV28	TRBD2	TRBJ2-6	many	CASIGAGGTSGGANVLTF	TGTGCCAGCATCGGGGCGGGGGGAACCTCGGGAGGGGCCAACGTCCTGACTTTC
TRBV7-9	.	TRBJ2-2	few	CASSPLYQRDTGELFF	TGTGCCAGCAGCCCCCTATATCAGAGGGACACCGGGGAGCTGTTTTTT
TRBV29-1	.	TRBJ1-4	few	CSVDGGRFEKLFF	TGCAGCGTTGATGGGGGTCGGTTTGAAAAACTGTTTTTT
TRBV12-3/TRBV12-4	TRBD2	TRBJ2-1	.	CASSRGLANNEQFF	TGTGCCAGCAGTCGGGGACTAGCGAACAATGAGCAGTTCTTC
TRBV4-2	.	TRBJ1-5	.	CASSQDLNSLNQPQHF	TGTGCCAGCAGCCAAGATCTTAACAGCCTCAATCAGCCCCAGCATTTT
TRBV7-2	.	TRBJ2-7	many	CASSLDTYYEQYF	TGTGCCAGCAGCTTAGACACTTACTACGAGCAGTACTTC
TRBV12-3/TRBV12-4	.	TRBJ1-4	.	CASSPSHGGAFSEKLFF	TGTGCCAGCAGTCCCAGCCATGGTGGGGCCTTCAGTGAAAAACTGTTTTTT
TRBV6-2/TRBV6-3	TRBD1	TRBJ1-5	.	CASTDRVNQPQHF	TGTGCCAGCACCGACAGGGTCAATCAGCCCCAGCATTTT
TRBV12-3/TRBV12-4	TRBD1	TRBJ2-7	few	CASNGQDGEQYF	TGTGCCAGCAACGGACAGGATGGTGAGCAGTACTTC
TRBV12-3/TRBV12-4	.	TRBJ1-4	many	CASRPPKTGETNEKLFF	TGTGCCAGCAGGCCCCCTAAGACGGGGGAGACTAATGAAAAACTGTTTTTT
TRBV27	TRBD2	TRBJ2-7	once	CASRGRLADSSYEQYF	TGTGCCAGCAGGGGGAGACTAGCGGACAGCTCCTACGAGCAGTACTTC
TRBV27	.	TRBJ1-2	.	CASSPPSLYGYTF	TGTGCCAGCAGTCCCCCGTCCTTATATGGCTACACCTTC
TRBV19	.	TRBJ2-1	once	CASSEGALPRGIYNEQFF	TGTGCCAGTAGTGAAGGGGCCCTTCCTAGGGGGATATACAATGAGCAGTTCTTC
TRBV27	TRBD2	TRBJ2-1	.	CASTTLAGGPDEQFF	TGTGCCAGCACCACACTAGCGGGGGGGCCTGATGAGCAGTTCTTC
TRBV7-2	.	TRBJ2-7	many	CASSSNTGRQGEQYF	TGTGCCAGCAGCTCGAATACAGGGAGGCAGGGCGAGCAGTACTTC
TRBV11-2	.	TRBJ2-3	.	CASSPVRSTDTQYF	TGTGCCAGCAGCCCCGTGCGTAGCACAGATACGCAGTATTTT
TRBV4-3	TRBD1	TRBJ1-4	.	CASSQVGTEEKLFF	TGCGCCAGCAGCCAAGTAGGGACAGAAGAAAAACTGTTTTTT
TRBV7-2	.	TRBJ1-2	many	CASSLAGAPYGYTF	TGTGCCAGCAGCTTAGCGGGGGCGCCCTATGGCTACACCTTC
TRBV4-2	.	TRBJ2-2	few	CASSQDEARELFF	TGTGCCAGCAGCCAAGATGAGGCGCGGGAGCTGTTTTTT
TRBV6-2/TRBV6-3	.	TRBJ1-2	.	CASMRDGQNYGYTF	TGTGCCAGCATGAGGGACGGACAAAACTATGGCTACACCTTC
TRBV7-9	.	TRBJ2-1	many	CASSLVRLGFDSYNEQFF	TGTGCCAGCAGCTTAGTTAGGCTAGGGTTTGACTCCTACAATGAGCAGTTCTTC
TRBV28	TRBD1	TRBJ2-1	few	CASSPGTGDRYNEQFF	TGTGCCAGCAGTCCGGGGACAGGGGATCGATACAATGAGCAGTTCTTC
TRBV29-1	.	TRBJ2-3	.	CSVGGGPARRTDTQYF	TGCAGCGTTGGGGGAGGCCCGGCTAGAAGGACAGATACGCAGTATTTT
TRBV7-6	.	TRBJ2-7	few	CASSSGTSSSYEQYF	TGTGCCAGCAGCTCCGGGACATCCAGCTCCTACGAGCAGTACTTC